The sequence of this TCR beta chain was determined in a study of T cell changes during pregnancy in multiple sclerosis. Per the germline V gene, CDR1 is LNHDA and CDR2 is SQIVND (reference sequence). This CDR3 is 14 amino acids long. V was clipped by 7 bases and J by 4 bases, with 16 bases between them. Sequencing was performed with immunoSEQ multiplex PCR; in TCRdb, only in-frame clones are kept and a portion is missing. The sample carries 35,000 to 45,000 clones, under 90% recorded once. This sequence was found in a female donor in good health, enrolled as a control in a pregnancy study. The chain joins TRBV19 to TRBJ1-2; D not certain. Material: peripheral blood, obtained in the second trimester of pregnancy. In DNA form, the CDR3 reads TGTGCCAGTATCTCGGGGAGGACCCCCTATGGCTACACCTTC. Encoded protein: CASISGRTPYGYTF.